The entry below gives a single T cell receptor (beta chain) sequence along with its context. The CDR3 has 15 amino acids. V lost 0 bases, J lost 7 bases, and 7 bases stayed unmatched. Germline lookup yields CDR1 PRHDT and CDR2 FYEKMQ (reference sequence). The assay was immunoSEQ multiplex PCR, and TCRdb's table has in-frame clones only and misses some. The sample shows about 2.1 million clones, roughly 91% of them seen only once. The naive CD8 population came from CD45RO-negative cells selected for CCR7, without terminally differentiated effector memory CD45RA+ cells. This sample was included in a study of shared clonotypes between healthy human individuals.

The chain recombines TRBV13 with TRBJ2-7; the match to TRBD1 covers 9 bases. The sequenced sample was naive CD8+ T cells from PBMCs. The receptor comes from a man aged 18 to 29 in good health. Some clones in this sample may be carry-over from other donors' samples. The chain's CDR3 is CASSLGQGAFEEQYF. CDR3 coding DNA: TGTGCCAGCAGCTTAGGACAGGGGGCGTTTGAAGAGCAGTACTTC.